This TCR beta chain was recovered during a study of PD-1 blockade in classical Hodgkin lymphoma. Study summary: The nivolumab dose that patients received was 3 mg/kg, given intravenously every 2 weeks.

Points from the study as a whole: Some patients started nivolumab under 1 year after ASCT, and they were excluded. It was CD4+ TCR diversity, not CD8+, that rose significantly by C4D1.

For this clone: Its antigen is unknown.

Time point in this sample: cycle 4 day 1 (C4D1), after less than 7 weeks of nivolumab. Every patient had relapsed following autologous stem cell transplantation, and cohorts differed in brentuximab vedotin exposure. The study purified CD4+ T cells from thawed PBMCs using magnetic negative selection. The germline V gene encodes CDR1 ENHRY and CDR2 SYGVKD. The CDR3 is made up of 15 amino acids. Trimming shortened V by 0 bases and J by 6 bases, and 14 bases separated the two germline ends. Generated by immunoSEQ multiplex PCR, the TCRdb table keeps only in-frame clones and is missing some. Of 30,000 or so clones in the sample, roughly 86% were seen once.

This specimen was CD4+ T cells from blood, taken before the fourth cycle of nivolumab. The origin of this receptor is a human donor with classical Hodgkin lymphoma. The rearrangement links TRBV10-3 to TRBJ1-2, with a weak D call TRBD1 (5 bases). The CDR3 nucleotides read TGTGCCATCAGTGAGTCCCGTAGCAGGGAGAATGGCTACACCTTC. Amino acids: CAISESRSRENGYTF.